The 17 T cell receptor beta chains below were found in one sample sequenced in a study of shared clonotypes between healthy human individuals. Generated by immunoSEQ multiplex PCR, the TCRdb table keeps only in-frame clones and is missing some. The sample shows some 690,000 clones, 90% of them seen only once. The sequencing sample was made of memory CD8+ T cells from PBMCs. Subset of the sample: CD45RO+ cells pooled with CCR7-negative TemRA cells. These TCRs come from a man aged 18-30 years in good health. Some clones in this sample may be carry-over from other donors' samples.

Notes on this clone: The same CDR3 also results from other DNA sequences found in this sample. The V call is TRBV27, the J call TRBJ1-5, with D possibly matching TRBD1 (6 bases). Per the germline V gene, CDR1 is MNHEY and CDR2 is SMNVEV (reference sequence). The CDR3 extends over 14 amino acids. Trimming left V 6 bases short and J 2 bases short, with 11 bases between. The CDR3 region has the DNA TGTGCCAGCAGCCCCCAGGGGCGCAATCAGCCCCAGCATTTT. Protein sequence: CASSPQGRNQPQHF.

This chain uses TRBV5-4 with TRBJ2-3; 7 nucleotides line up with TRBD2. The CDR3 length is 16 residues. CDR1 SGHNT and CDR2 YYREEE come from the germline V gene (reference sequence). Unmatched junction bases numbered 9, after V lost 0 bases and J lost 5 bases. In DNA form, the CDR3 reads TGTGCCAGCAGCTTGGACCGCGGGAGAGATAAAGATACGCAGTATTTT. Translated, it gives CASSLDRGRDKDTQYF.

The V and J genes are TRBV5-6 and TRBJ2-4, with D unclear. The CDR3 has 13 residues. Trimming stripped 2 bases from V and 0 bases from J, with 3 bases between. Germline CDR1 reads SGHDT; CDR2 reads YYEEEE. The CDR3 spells CASSFTAKNIQYF. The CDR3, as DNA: TGTGCCAGCAGCTTTACAGCCAAAAACATTCAGTACTTC.

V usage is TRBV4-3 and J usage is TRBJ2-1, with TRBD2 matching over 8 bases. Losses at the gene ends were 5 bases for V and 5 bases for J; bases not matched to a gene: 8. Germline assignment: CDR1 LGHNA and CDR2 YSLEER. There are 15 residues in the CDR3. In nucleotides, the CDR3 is TGCGCCAGCAGCAAACTCACTAGCGGACACAATGAGCAGTTCTTC. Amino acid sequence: CASSKLTSGHNEQFF.

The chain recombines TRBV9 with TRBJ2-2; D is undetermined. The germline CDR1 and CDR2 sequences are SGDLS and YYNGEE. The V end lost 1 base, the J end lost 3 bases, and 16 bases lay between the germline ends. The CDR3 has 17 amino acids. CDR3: CASSVRIGPRDTGELFF. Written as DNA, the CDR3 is TGTGCCAGCAGCGTACGTATCGGGCCACGGGACACCGGGGAGCTGTTTTTT.

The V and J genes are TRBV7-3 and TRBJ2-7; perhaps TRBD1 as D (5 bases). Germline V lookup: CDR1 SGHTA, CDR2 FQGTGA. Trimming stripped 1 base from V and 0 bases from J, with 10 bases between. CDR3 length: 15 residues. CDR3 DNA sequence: TGTGCCAGCAGCTTAAGCAGGGATCCCTCCTACGAGCAGTACTTC. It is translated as CASSLSRDPSYEQYF.

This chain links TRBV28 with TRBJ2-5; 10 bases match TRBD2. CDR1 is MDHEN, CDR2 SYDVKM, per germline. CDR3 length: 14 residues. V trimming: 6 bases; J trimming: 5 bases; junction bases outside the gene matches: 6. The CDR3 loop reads CASRLAGVLETQYF. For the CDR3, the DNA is TGTGCCAGCAGGCTAGCGGGAGTACTGGAGACCCAGTACTTC.

The CDR3, as DNA: TGTGCCACCAGCAGCCCGGACCGGACCTACGAGCAGTACTTC. Translation gives CATSSPDRTYEQYF. This rearrangement joins TRBV15 to TRBJ2-7; D unclear. Trimming removed 3 bases from V and 2 bases from J, with 11 bases in between. Germline assignment: CDR1 LNHNV and CDR2 YYDKDF (reference sequence). This CDR3 comprises 14 residues.

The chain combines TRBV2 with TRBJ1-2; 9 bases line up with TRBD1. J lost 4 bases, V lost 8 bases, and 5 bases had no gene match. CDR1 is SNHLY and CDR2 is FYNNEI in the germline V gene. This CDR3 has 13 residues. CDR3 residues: CASGTGTSYGYTF. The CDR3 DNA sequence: TGTGCCAGCGGGACAGGGACCAGCTATGGCTACACCTTC.

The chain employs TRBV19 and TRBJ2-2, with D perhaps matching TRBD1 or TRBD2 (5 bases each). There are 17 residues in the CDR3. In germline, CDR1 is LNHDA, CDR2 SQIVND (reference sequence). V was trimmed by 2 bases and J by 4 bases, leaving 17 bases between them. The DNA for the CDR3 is TGTGCCAGTAGTATACAGGGAGAGGGCCCCTTCACCGGGGAGCTGTTTTTT. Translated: CASSIQGEGPFTGELFF.

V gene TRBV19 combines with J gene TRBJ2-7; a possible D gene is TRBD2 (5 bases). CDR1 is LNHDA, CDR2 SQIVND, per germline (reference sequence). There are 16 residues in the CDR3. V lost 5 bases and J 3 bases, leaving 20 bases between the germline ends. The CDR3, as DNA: TGTGCCAGTAGTTCCTCCTCCGGGATGGTAGGCTACGAGCAGTACTTC. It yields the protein CASSSSSGMVGYEQYF.

CDR3 DNA: TGTGCCAGCAGTTTAAATGGGCCGGGAGCGGGAAACATTCAGTACTTC. Translation: CASSLNGPGAGNIQYF. The chain links TRBV27 to TRBJ2-4; D is perhaps TRBD2 (6 bases). The CDR3 length is 16 residues. Germline CDR1 MNHEY, CDR2 SMNVEV (reference sequence). Trimming took off 2 bases at V and 6 bases at J, with 17 bases between the two ends.

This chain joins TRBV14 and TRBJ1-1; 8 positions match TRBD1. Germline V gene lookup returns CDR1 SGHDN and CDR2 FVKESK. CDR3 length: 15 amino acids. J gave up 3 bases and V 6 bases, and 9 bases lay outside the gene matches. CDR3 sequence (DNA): TGTGCCAGCAGTCTCCAGGGGGCTGCGGACACTGAAGCTTTCTTT. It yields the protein CASSLQGAADTEAFF.

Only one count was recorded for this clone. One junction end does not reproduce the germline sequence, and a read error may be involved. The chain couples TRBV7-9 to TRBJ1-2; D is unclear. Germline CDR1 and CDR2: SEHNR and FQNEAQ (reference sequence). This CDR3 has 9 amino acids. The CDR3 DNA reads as TGTGCCAGCAGCCGCGGCGAAGCCTTC. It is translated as CASSRGEAF.

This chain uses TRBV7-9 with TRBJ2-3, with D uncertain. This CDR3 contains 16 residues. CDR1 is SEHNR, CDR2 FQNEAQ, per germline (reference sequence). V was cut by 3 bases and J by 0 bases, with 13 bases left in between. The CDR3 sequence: CASSLLARHSTDTQYF. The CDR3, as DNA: TGTGCCAGCAGCTTGTTGGCCCGGCACAGCACAGATACGCAGTATTTT.

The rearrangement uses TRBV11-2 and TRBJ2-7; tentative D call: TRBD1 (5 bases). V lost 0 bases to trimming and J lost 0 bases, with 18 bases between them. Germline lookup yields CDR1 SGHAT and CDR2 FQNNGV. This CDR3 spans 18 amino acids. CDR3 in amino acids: CASSLDASFGRVSYEQYF. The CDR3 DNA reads TGTGCCAGCAGCTTAGATGCCTCGTTCGGCAGGGTCTCCTACGAGCAGTACTTC.

The CDR3 DNA reads as TGTGCCAGCAGTGGGGCCTTGAGCTCCTACAATGAGCAGTTCTTC. Translation gives CASSGALSSYNEQFF. The gene calls are TRBV25-1 and TRBJ2-1; D is uncertain. The CDR3 loop spans 15 amino acids. Trimming stripped 4 bases from V and 0 bases from J, with 10 bases between. Germline lookup yields CDR1 MGHDK and CDR2 SYGVNS.